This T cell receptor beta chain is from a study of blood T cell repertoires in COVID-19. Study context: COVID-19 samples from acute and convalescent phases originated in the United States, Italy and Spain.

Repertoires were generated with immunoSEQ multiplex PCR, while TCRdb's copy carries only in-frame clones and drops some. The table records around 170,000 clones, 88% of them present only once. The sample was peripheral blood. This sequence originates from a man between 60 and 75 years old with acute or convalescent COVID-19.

The CDR3 DNA is TGCAGCGGAGAGGGACAGGGGGCGGATGAAGCTTTCTTT. Amino acid sequence: CSGEGQGADEAFF. V and J are TRBV29-1 and TRBJ1-1; TRBD1 aligns across 12 bases. V was pared by 7 bases and J by 7 bases, with 7 bases of the junction left unmatched. CDR3 length: 13 residues. Germline assignment: CDR1 SQVTM and CDR2 ANQGSEA.